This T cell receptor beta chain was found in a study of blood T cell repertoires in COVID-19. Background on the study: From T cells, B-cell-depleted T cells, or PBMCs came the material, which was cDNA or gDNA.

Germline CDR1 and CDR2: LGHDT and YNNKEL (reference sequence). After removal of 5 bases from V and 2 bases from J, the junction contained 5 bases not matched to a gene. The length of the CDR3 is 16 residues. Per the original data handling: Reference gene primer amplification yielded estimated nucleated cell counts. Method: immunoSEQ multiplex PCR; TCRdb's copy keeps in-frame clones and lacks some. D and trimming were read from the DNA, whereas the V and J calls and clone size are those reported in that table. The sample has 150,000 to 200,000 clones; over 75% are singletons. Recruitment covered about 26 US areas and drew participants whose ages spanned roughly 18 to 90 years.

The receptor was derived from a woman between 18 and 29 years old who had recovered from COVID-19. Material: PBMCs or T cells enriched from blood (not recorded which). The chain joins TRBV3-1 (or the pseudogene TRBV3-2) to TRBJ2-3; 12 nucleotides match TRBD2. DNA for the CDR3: TGTGCCAGCAGCGCCGGGACTAGCGGGCACACAGATACGCAGTATTTT. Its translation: CASSAGTSGHTDTQYF.